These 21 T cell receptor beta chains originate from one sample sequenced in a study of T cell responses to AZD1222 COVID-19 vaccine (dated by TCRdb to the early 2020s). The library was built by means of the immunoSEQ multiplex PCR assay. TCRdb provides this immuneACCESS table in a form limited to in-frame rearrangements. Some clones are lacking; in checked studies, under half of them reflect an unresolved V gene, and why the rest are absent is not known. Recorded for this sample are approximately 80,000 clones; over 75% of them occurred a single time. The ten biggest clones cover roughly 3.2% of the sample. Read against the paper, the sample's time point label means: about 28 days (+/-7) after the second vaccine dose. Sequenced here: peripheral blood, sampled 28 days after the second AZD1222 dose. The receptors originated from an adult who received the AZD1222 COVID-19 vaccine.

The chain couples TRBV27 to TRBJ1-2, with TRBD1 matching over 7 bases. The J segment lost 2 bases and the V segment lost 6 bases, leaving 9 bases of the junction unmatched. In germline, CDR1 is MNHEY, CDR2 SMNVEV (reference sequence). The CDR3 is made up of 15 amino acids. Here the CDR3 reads CASRTAGGSNYGYTF. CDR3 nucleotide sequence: TGTGCCAGCAGAACGGCAGGGGGGTCCAACTATGGCTACACCTTC.

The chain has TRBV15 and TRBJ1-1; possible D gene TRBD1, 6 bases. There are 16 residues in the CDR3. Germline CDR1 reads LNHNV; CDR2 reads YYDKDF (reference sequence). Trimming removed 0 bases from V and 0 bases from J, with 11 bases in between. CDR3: CATSRDTGTVNTEAFF. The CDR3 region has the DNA TGTGCCACCAGCAGAGATACAGGGACGGTGAACACTGAAGCTTTCTTT.

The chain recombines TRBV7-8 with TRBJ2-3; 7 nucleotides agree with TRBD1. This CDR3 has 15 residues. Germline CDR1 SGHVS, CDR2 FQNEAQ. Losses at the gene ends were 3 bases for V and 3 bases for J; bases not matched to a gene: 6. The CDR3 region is CASSLDRKRTDTQYF. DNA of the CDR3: TGTGCCAGCAGCTTGGACAGGAAGAGAACAGATACGCAGTATTTT.

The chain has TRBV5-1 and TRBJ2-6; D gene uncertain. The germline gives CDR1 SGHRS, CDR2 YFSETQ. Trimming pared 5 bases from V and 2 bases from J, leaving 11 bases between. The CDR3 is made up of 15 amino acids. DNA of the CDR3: TGCGCCAGCAGATCAGGAATCGCTGGGGCCAACGTCCTGACTTTC. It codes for CASRSGIAGANVLTF. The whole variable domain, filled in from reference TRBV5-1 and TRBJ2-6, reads KAGVTQTPRYLIKTRGQQVTLSCSPISGHRSVSWYQQTPGQGLQFLFEYFSETQRNKGNFPGRFSGRQFSNSRSEMNVSTLELGDSALYLCASRSGIAGANVLTFGAGSRLTVL.

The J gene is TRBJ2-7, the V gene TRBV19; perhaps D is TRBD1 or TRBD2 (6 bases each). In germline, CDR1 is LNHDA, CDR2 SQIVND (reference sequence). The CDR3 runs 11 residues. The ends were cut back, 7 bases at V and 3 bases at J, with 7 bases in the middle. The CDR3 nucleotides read TGTGCCAGTAAGGGGGGCTACGAGCAGTACTTC. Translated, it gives CASKGGYEQYF.

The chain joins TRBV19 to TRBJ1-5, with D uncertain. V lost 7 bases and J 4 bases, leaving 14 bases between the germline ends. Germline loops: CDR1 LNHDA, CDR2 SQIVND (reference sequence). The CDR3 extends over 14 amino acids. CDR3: CASTMATENQPQHF. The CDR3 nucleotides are TGTGCCAGTACCATGGCCACGGAGAATCAGCCCCAGCATTTT.

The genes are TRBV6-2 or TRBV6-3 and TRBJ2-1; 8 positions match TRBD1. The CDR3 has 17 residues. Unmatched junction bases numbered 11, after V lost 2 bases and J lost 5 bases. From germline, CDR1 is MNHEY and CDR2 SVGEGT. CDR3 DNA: TGTGCCAGCAGTTACCAATCCCCACGGACAGGGAACAATGAGCAGTTCTTC. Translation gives CASSYQSPRTGNNEQFF.

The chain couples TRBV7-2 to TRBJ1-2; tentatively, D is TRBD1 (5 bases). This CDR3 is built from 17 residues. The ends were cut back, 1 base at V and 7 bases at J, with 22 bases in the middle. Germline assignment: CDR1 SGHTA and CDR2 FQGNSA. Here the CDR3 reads CASSLVGAVGGVGGYTF. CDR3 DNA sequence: TGTGCCAGCAGCTTAGTCGGGGCAGTGGGCGGGGTCGGTGGCTACACCTTC.

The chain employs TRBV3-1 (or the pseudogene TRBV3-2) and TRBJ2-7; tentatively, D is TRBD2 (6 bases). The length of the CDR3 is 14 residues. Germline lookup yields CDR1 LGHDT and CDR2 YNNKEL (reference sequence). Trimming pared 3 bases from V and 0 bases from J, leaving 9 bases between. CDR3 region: CASSQDYSSYEQYF. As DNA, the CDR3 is TGTGCCAGCAGCCAGGACTACAGCTCCTACGAGCAGTACTTC.

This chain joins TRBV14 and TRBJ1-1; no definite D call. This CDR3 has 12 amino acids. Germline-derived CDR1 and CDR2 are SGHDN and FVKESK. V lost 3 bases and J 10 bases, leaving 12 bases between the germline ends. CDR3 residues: CASSHSRGAAFF. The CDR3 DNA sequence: TGTGCCAGCAGCCACTCACGGGGAGCAGCTTTCTTT.

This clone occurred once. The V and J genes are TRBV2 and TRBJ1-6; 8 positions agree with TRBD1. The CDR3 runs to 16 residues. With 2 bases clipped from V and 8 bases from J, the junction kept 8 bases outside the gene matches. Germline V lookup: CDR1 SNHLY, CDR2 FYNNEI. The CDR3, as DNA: TGTGCCAGCAGTGAAAACGGGCAGGGGGCTTATTCACCCCTCCACTTT. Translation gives CASSENGQGAYSPLHF.

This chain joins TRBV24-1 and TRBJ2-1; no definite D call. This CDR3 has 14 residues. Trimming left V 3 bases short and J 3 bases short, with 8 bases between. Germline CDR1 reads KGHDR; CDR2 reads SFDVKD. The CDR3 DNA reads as TGTGCCACCAGTGATGGGCGACTCTACAATGAGCAGTTCTTC. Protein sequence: CATSDGRLYNEQFF.

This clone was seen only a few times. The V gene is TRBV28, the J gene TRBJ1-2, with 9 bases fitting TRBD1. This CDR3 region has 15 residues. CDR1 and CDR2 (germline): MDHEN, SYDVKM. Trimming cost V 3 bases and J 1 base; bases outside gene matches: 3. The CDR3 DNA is TGTGCCAGCAGTTTTAGGGACAGGGATAACTATGGCTACACCTTC. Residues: CASSFRDRDNYGYTF.

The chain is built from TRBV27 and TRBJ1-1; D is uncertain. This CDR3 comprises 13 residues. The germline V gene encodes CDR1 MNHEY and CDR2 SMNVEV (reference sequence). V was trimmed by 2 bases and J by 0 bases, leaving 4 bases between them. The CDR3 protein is CASSLVLNTEAFF. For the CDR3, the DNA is TGTGCCAGCAGTTTAGTCCTGAACACTGAAGCTTTCTTT.

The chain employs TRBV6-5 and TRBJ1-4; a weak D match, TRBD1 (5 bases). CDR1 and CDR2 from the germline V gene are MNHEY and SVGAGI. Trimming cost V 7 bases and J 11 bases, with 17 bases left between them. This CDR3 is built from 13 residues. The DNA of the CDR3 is TGTGCCAGCACCCTATATGGGGGGGGGAAACTGTTTTTT. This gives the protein CASTLYGGGKLFF.

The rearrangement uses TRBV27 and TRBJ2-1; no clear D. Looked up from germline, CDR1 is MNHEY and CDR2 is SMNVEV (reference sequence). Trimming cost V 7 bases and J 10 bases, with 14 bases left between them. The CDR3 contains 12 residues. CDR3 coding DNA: TGTGCCAGCAATTCCCCTCTGAGCGAGCAGTTCTTC. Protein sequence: CASNSPLSEQFF.

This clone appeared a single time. The CDR3 reads CASSFGPMPNTEAFF. The CDR3 DNA is TGCGCCAGCAGCTTCGGACCGATGCCGAACACTGAAGCTTTCTTT. The chain joins TRBV5-1 to TRBJ1-1; D is unresolved. The CDR3 has 15 amino acids. Trimming shortened V by 2 bases and J by 1 base, and 12 bases separated the two germline ends. Germline CDR1 is SGHRS and CDR2 is YFSETQ.

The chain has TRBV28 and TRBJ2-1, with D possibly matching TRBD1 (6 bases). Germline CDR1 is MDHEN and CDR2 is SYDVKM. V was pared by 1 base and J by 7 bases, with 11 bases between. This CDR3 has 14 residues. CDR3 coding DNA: TGTGCCAGCAGTTTATCGACAGGCCAGAATGAGCAGTTCTTC. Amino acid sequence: CASSLSTGQNEQFF. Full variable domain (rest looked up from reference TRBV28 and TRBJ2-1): DVKVTQSSRYLVKRTGEKVFLECVQDMDHENMFWYRQDPGLGLRLIYFSYDVKMKEKGDIPEGYSVSREKKERFSLILESASTNQTSMYLCASSLSTGQNEQFFGPGTRLTVL.

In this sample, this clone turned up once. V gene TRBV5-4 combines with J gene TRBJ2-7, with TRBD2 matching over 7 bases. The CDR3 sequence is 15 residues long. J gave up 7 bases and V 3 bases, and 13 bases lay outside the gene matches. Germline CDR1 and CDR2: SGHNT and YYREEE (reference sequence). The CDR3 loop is CASSWRASGTGEQYF. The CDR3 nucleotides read TGTGCCAGCAGCTGGAGGGCTAGCGGAACGGGAGAGCAGTACTTC.

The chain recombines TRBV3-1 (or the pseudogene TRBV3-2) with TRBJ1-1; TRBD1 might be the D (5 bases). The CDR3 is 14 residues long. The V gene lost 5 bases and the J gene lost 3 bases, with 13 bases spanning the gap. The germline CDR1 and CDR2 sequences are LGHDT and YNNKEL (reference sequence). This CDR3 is CASSSQVSDTEAFF. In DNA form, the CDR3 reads TGTGCCAGCAGCTCACAGGTATCCGACACTGAAGCTTTCTTT.

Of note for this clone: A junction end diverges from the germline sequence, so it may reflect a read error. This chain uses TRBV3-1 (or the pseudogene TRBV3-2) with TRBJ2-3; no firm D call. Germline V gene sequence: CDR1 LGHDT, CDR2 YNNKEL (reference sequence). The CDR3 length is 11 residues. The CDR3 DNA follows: TGTGCCAGCAGCCAAGTTCCAGTCGGTCTGTTT. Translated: CASSQVPVGLF.